This T cell receptor beta chain originates from a study of shared clonotypes between healthy human individuals. Between the trimmed V and J ends, which lost 6 bases and 8 bases, there was a span of 20 bases. Per the germline V gene, CDR1 is KGHSH and CDR2 is LQKENI. CDR3 length equals 15 residues. Overall study results and limits: Sequencing depth was expected to influence donor clonotype sharing.

The data were produced by immunoSEQ multiplex PCR, yet TCRdb's version contains in-frame clones alone and is incomplete. The repertoire consists of about 1 million clones, with about 75% occurring once and the leading ten covering roughly 1.5%. This clone was observed once. Its antigen is currently unknown. Healthy HIV-negative adults without recent acute infections or vaccinations served as donors. The donors, all of them Caucasian adults, lived in Nashville, Tennessee. This clonotype was obtained from a man between 18 and 29 years old in good health. J is TRBJ2-1 and V is TRBV18, with unresolved D. Sequencing was done on a sample of memory CD4+ T cells sorted from blood. Indicated subset: CD45RA-negative fraction. The CDR3 protein is CASSLNVGLTDEQFF. In DNA form, the CDR3 reads TGTGCCAGCTCTCTAAACGTAGGTCTTACGGATGAGCAGTTCTTC.